This T cell receptor (beta chain) was sequenced during a study of T cell responses to AZD1222 COVID-19 vaccine. Whole-study findings and limits: At baseline, seropositivity was found in only a handful of AZD1222 recipients. Reportedly, close to half of spike-specific TCRs are directed against unmutated variant regions.

Note on this clone: Its target is not known.

Profiling relied on immunoSEQ multiplex PCR, and the TCRdb table lists in-frame clones only, not all of them. The sample includes just under 150,000 clones, roughly nine tenths of them seen just once. Germline V gene data show CDR1 as MGHRA and CDR2 as YSYEKL. Trimming left V 0 bases short and J 7 bases short, with 15 bases between. This CDR3 comprises 16 residues. The TCR comes from an adult who received the AZD1222 COVID-19 vaccine. The chain combines TRBV4-1 with TRBJ1-4, with D hard to call. Sequenced material: peripheral blood, taken 28 days after the second AZD1222 dose. CDR3 sequence: CASSQDRAEFGEKLFF. The CDR3 DNA sequence: TGCGCCAGCAGCCAAGATCGAGCAGAGTTTGGTGAAAAACTGTTTTTT.